A single sample gave rise to the 25 T cell receptor beta chains below, sequenced in a study of neurological immune-mediated disorders. TCRdb ran MiXCR on the 5' RACE reads and lists one entry per CDR3 protein. The sample consists of 45,000 to 55,000 distinct CDR3 sequences, roughly 3.8% of them appearing once. Sequencing input: PBMCs. These receptors all come from a man between 60 and 75 years old with multiple sclerosis.

The chain uses TRBV5-1 and TRBJ1-1; D perhaps matches TRBD1 (6 bases). This CDR3 comprises 14 residues. Trimming removed 3 bases from V and 5 bases from J, with 14 bases in between. Germline V gene lookup returns CDR1 SGHRS and CDR2 YFSETQ. CDR3 in DNA: TGCGCCAGCAGCTCCGGGACAACCCATACTGAAGCTTTCTTT. It codes for CASSSGTTHTEAFF. The full variable domain, completed using reference TRBV5-1 and TRBJ1-1, is KAGVTQTPRYLIKTRGQQVTLSCSPISGHRSVSWYQQTPGQGLQFLFEYFSETQRNKGNFPGRFSGRQFSNSRSEMNVSTLELGDSALYLCASSSGTTHTEAFFGQGTRLTVV.

There are many counts of this clonotype. This rearrangement joins TRBV6-5 to TRBJ2-7; D assignment may be TRBD1 or TRBD2 (5 bases each). The V end was cut by 5 bases, the J end by 4 bases, with 18 bases between. Germline V gene data show CDR1 as MNHEY and CDR2 as SVGAGI. The CDR3 has 15 amino acids. CDR3 amino acids: CASSPPGQSEYEQYF. Written as DNA, the CDR3 is TGTGCCAGCAGTCCCCCGGGGCAGTCCGAATACGAGCAGTACTTC.

This clonotype has a count of ten or more. The CDR3 loop reads CSAAETGRGQFF. CDR3 in DNA: TGCAGTGCCGCCGAGACAGGCCGGGGGCAGTTCTTC. The chain links TRBV20-1 to TRBJ2-1; tentative D call: TRBD1 (6 bases). Trimming pared 6 bases from V and 12 bases from J, leaving 18 bases between. The CDR3 is 12 residues long. Germline CDR1 and CDR2: DFQATT and SNEGSKA (reference sequence).

This clonotype was recorded many times. This rearrangement joins TRBV5-1 to TRBJ2-7, with D possibly being TRBD1 or TRBD2 (5 bases each). Per the germline V gene, CDR1 is SGHRS and CDR2 is YFSETQ. Trimming removed 3 bases from V and 6 bases from J, with 13 bases in between. The CDR3 spans 13 residues. The CDR3: CASSYAGTLEQYF. The CDR3, as DNA: TGCGCCAGCAGCTACGCAGGGACCCTCGAGCAGTACTTC.

There are many counts of this clonotype. The J gene is TRBJ1-1, the V gene TRBV20-1, with a possible D match to TRBD1 (5 bases). There are 12 residues in the CDR3. The germline V gene has CDR1 DFQATT and CDR2 SNEGSKA (reference sequence). The V gene lost 1 base and the J gene lost 6 bases, with 9 bases spanning the gap. The CDR3 nucleotides read TGCAGTGCTAGAGGGGACCTATCTGAAGCTTTCTTT. Its protein is CSARGDLSEAFF.

Many counts were recorded for this clonotype. The chain joins TRBV20-1 to TRBJ2-1; D call uncertain. Trimming took off 1 base at V and 0 bases at J, with 7 bases between the two ends. Germline CDR1 and CDR2: DFQATT and SNEGSKA (reference sequence). The CDR3 contains 14 residues. The CDR3 spells CSARAGFSYNEQFF. For the CDR3, the DNA is TGCAGTGCTAGAGCCGGCTTCTCCTACAATGAGCAGTTCTTC.

In its sample, this clonotype was seen many times. The chain uses TRBV20-1 and TRBJ2-4; maybe TRBD1 (7 bases). V gave up 2 bases and J gave up 0 bases, with 8 bases separating them. This CDR3 spans 14 amino acids. Germline V lookup: CDR1 DFQATT, CDR2 SNEGSKA (reference sequence). The CDR3 sequence: CSARQGGAKNIQYF. The CDR3 bases are TGCAGTGCTAGACAGGGGGGAGCCAAAAACATTCAGTACTTC.

This clonotype has a count of ten or more. V usage is TRBV3-1 and J usage is TRBJ1-2; D may be TRBD1 (6 bases). With 6 bases removed from V and 6 bases from J, the gap between germline ends came to 14 bases. This CDR3 has 13 amino acids. Germline V CDR1 and CDR2: LGHDT, YNNKEL (reference sequence). The DNA for the CDR3 is TGTGCCAGCAGTCCCTTACAGGGAAATGGCTACACCTTC. Its protein product is CASSPLQGNGYTF.

The chain recombines TRBV20-1 with TRBJ2-1; possible D gene TRBD2, 6 bases. The CDR3 extends over 18 amino acids. Trimming took off 0 bases at V and 6 bases at J, with 24 bases between the two ends. Germline V gene lookup returns CDR1 DFQATT and CDR2 SNEGSKA (reference sequence). The CDR3 DNA follows: TGCAGTGCTAGAGATACGGGAGTGGCATTCATGGGTCCCAATGAGCAGTTCTTC. The encoded protein is CSARDTGVAFMGPNEQFF.

This clonotype was seen only a few times. The rearrangement joins TRBV16 to TRBJ1-5; D not certain. In germline, CDR1 is KGHSY, CDR2 FQNENV. V lost 0 bases and J 5 bases, leaving 5 bases between the germline ends. This CDR3 is built from 13 residues. The CDR3 is CASSQSRDQPQHF. DNA of the CDR3: TGTGCCAGCAGCCAATCTAGAGATCAGCCCCAGCATTTT.

This clonotype has a count of ten or more. J is TRBJ2-3 and V is TRBV5-1, with D possibly being TRBD2 (5 bases). Trimming removed 0 bases from V and 5 bases from J, with 16 bases in between. This CDR3 contains 16 residues. Germline V gene lookup returns CDR1 SGHRS and CDR2 YFSETQ. CDR3 sequence (DNA): TGCGCCAGCAGCTTGGCCGGTAGCGTGGCGAAAGATACGCAGTATTTT. Translated, it gives CASSLAGSVAKDTQYF.

This clonotype came up many times. This sequence joins TRBV12-3 or TRBV12-4 and TRBJ2-4; D is ambiguous. The CDR3 is 13 amino acids. V lost 6 bases and J lost 6, with 12 bases in between. The CDR3 spells CASSLLERNIQYF. The CDR3, as DNA: TGTGCCAGCAGCCTCCTTGAAAGAAACATTCAGTACTTC.

This clonotype was counted ten times or more. This rearrangement joins TRBV12-3 or TRBV12-4 to TRBJ2-4; 8 bases are a match to TRBD2. CDR3 length equals 13 residues. Germline trimming cut 6 bases from V and 5 bases from J; bases unmatched to any gene: 3. CDR3 sequence (DNA): TGTGCCAGCAGAGGACTAGCTCAAAACATTCAGTACTTC. It translates to CASRGLAQNIQYF.

Many counts were recorded for this clonotype. The gene calls are TRBV5-1 and TRBJ2-7; 10 bases map to TRBD2. This CDR3 comprises 17 residues. Unmatched junction bases numbered 6, after V lost 0 bases and J lost 0 bases. Per the germline V gene, CDR1 is SGHRS and CDR2 is YFSETQ. CDR3 sequence (DNA): TGCGCCAGCAGCTTGGTGAGCGGGAGGGTCTCCTCCTACGAGCAGTACTTC. It translates to CASSLVSGRVSSYEQYF.

This clonotype was seen at least ten times. The V gene is TRBV20-1, the J gene TRBJ2-7, with D perhaps matching TRBD1 (6 bases). Germline CDR1 reads DFQATT; CDR2 reads SNEGSKA (reference sequence). The CDR3 length is 15 residues. V lost 3 bases, J lost 3 bases, and 18 bases lay in between. The CDR3 loop reads CSASYRVVPGYEQYF. The CDR3, as DNA: TGCAGTGCTAGCTACAGGGTTGTCCCTGGCTACGAGCAGTACTTC.

This clonotype has ten or more counts. The gene calls are TRBV4-2 and TRBJ2-3; 13 positions agree with TRBD2. Trimming cost V 6 bases and J 0 bases; bases outside gene matches: 9. This CDR3 spans 18 amino acids. Looked up from germline, CDR1 is LGHNA and CDR2 is YNFKEQ. Here the CDR3 reads CASRLTGTSGTSTDTQYF. The CDR3 DNA is TGTGCCAGCAGACTCACCGGGACTAGCGGGACTAGCACAGATACGCAGTATTTT.

This clonotype was detected ten times or more. The junction and the germline gene differ at one end; a read error may be behind it. In DNA, the CDR3 is TGCGCGAGCAAGTCCGACAGGGGGAATTCACCCCTCCACTTT. Translated: CASKSDRGNSPLHF. The gene calls are TRBV5-1 and TRBJ1-6; 9 nucleotides match TRBD1. Germline CDR1 SGHRS, CDR2 YFSETQ. The CDR3 is 14 residues long. Full variable domain (missing parts from reference TRBV5-1 and TRBJ1-6): KAGVTQTPRYLIKTRGQQVTLSCSPISGHRSVSWYQQTPGQGLQFLFEYFSETQRNKGNFPGRFSGRQFSNSRSEMNVSTLELGDSALYLCASKSDRGNSPLHFGNGTRLTVT.

The rearrangement uses TRBV11-2 and TRBJ2-1, with TRBD1 identical over 7 bases. Losses at the gene ends were 4 bases for V and 4 bases for J; bases not matched to a gene: 13. The CDR3 extends over 17 amino acids. Germline loops: CDR1 SGHAT, CDR2 FQNNGV. This CDR3 is CASSSEVRGLPYNEQFF. The CDR3, as DNA: TGTGCCAGCAGCTCCGAGGTGAGGGGGCTACCATACAATGAGCAGTTCTTC.

At least ten counts were recorded for this clonotype. The CDR3 region is CASYQRVATNEKLFF. The DNA for the CDR3 is TGCGCCAGCTATCAGAGAGTTGCAACTAATGAAAAACTGTTTTTT. The chain uses TRBV5-1 and TRBJ1-4; no firm D call. The CDR3 has 15 amino acids. Germline CDR1 SGHRS, CDR2 YFSETQ. V was shortened by 7 bases and J by 0 bases, with 13 bases between the two germline ends. The full variable domain, its missing parts supplied by reference TRBV5-1 and TRBJ1-4, is KAGVTQTPRYLIKTRGQQVTLSCSPISGHRSVSWYQQTPGQGLQFLFEYFSETQRNKGNFPGRFSGRQFSNSRSEMNVSTLELGDSALYLCASYQRVATNEKLFFGSGTQLSVL.

Many counts were recorded for this clonotype. The rearrangement joins TRBV5-1 to TRBJ2-5; D is possibly TRBD1 (5 bases). CDR1 is SGHRS and CDR2 is YFSETQ in the germline V gene. V was shortened by 5 bases and J by 3 bases, with 5 bases between the two germline ends. The CDR3 has 11 residues. The CDR3 DNA reads as TGCGCCAGCAGAGGGGAAGAGACCCAGTACTTC. Translation: CASRGEETQYF.

This clonotype has ten or more counts. The chain recombines TRBV9 with TRBJ2-3; no definite D call. Trimming pared 0 bases from V and 10 bases from J, leaving 18 bases between. The germline V gene encodes CDR1 SGDLS and CDR2 YYNGEE. This CDR3 is built from 15 residues. CDR3 in DNA: TGTGCCAGCAGCGTAGGTCAGGTCTACGGTACTCCGCAGTATTTT. Encoded protein: CASSVGQVYGTPQYF.

This clonotype was seen at least ten times. This rearrangement joins TRBV12-3 or TRBV12-4 to TRBJ2-3; D is ambiguous. The V end lost 8 bases, the J end lost 3 bases, and 21 bases lay between the germline ends. CDR3 size: 16 residues. The CDR3 nucleotides read TGTGCCAGCTCATTCCGGACCCAAACCCTGACAGATACGCAGTATTTT. Amino acids: CASSFRTQTLTDTQYF.

This clonotype was picked up many times. The chain is built from TRBV9 and TRBJ1-1; D is uncertain. The V and J ends lost 0 bases and 4 bases respectively, with 10 bases between them. CDR3 length: 14 amino acids. CDR1 SGDLS and CDR2 YYNGEE come from the germline V gene. The CDR3 bases are TGTGCCAGCAGCGTAGCCCCACTCGGCACTGAAGCTTTCTTT. Translation: CASSVAPLGTEAFF.

The table lists this clonotype with many counts. The chain couples TRBV27 to TRBJ1-1; TRBD1 matches at 7 bases. The J segment lost 0 bases and the V segment lost 6 bases, leaving 13 bases of the junction unmatched. Germline values: CDR1 MNHEY, CDR2 SMNVEV (reference sequence). The CDR3 spans 17 residues. DNA of the CDR3: TGTGCCAGCAGCAACTCTAGGACAGGTGGGATGAACACTGAAGCTTTCTTT. This sequence encodes CASSNSRTGGMNTEAFF.

This clonotype was counted ten times or more. The rearrangement links TRBV12-3 or TRBV12-4 to TRBJ1-1, with no clear D. Trimming took off 6 bases at V and 5 bases at J, with 16 bases between the two ends. The CDR3 extends over 14 amino acids. CDR3 nucleotides: TGTGCCAGCAGACGTGGAGAAGTAAAGACTGAAGCTTTCTTT. Translation: CASRRGEVKTEAFF.